This T cell receptor (beta chain) is drawn from a study of blood T cell repertoires in COVID-19. The overall study: In each case, the material was cDNA or gDNA derived from T cells, B-cell-depleted T cells, or PBMCs.

This CDR3 is built from 13 residues. V dropped 1 base and J dropped 4 bases, with 5 bases sitting between them. Only in-frame clones appear in the TCRdb table, and some are missing; sequencing was by immunoSEQ multiplex PCR. The sample carries 270,000 or so clones, approximately 84% recorded once. The receptor was isolated from a human donor in a cohort sampled during active COVID-19. This rearrangement joins TRBV12-3 or TRBV12-4 to TRBJ1-5, with D unresolved. Sequencing was performed on peripheral blood. The CDR3, as DNA: TGTGCCAGCAGTTTAGACCTAAATCAGCCCCAGCATTTT. Protein: CASSLDLNQPQHF.